This TCR beta chain was recorded in a study of cytomegalovirus exposure and HLA in healthy donors. Germline V gives CDR1 MDHEN, CDR2 SYDVKM. The CDR3 has 16 residues. J gave up 2 bases and V 7 bases, and 8 bases lay outside the gene matches. PCR was performed using 60 Vbeta and 13 Jbeta primers. TCRdb's copy holds only in-frame clones and misses some; the assay was immunoSEQ multiplex PCR. The sample lists some 120,000 clones, more than 80% seen once, with 3% to 3.5% in the top ten. The genes are TRBV28 and TRBJ2-1, with 10 bases fitting TRBD2. The source is a male donor in good health and CMV-seronegative. The specimen sequenced was PBMCs. The CDR3: CASKLKSGGAYNEQFF. In DNA form, the CDR3 reads TGTGCCAGCAAACTTAAGAGCGGGGGGGCCTACAATGAGCAGTTCTTC. Based on the CDR3 plus reference TRBV28 and TRBJ2-1, the full variable domain is DVKVTQSSRYLVKRTGEKVFLECVQDMDHENMFWYRQDPGLGLRLIYFSYDVKMKEKGDIPEGYSVSREKKERFSLILESASTNQTSMYLCASKLKSGGAYNEQFFGPGTRLTVL.